This T cell receptor beta chain was recovered during a study of CD8+ T cells in alopecia areata. Study-wide findings and caveats: Greater clonality was observed in lesional scalp samples, especially alopecia totalis/universalis, versus normal scalp.

Treatment: oral pan-JAK inhibitor, 5-10 mg twice daily. In each case, RNA was isolated and then reverse transcribed into cDNA as the sequencing template. Method: immunoSEQ multiplex PCR; TCRdb's copy keeps in-frame clones and lacks some. The table includes 90,000 to 120,000 clones, roughly 84% detected once. J lost 6 bases, V lost 3 bases, and 3 bases had no gene match. Germline CDR1 is SGHDT and CDR2 is YYEEEE. This CDR3 comprises 13 residues. Comments on this clone: Its antigen remains unknown.

This chain uses TRBV5-6 with TRBJ2-1; 7 bases are a match to TRBD1. The sample consisted of CD8+ T cells sorted from blood, taken at week 24, from a patient treated with tofacitinib. This clonotype was sampled from a human donor with alopecia areata. CDR3 protein: CASSSWDSNEQFF. For the CDR3, the DNA is TGTGCCAGCAGCTCCTGGGACAGCAATGAGCAGTTCTTC.